The 23 T cell receptor beta chains in this list originate from one sample, sequenced in a study of cytomegalovirus exposure and HLA in healthy donors. This PCR relied on a set of 60 Vbeta primers and 13 Jbeta primers. TCRdb's table, derived via immunoSEQ multiplex PCR, lists solely in-frame clones and lacks some. The sample consists of some 240,000 clones, about nine tenths of them appearing once. Sequencing used PBMCs. The receptor source for this set is a girl aged 2-10 years in good health and CMV-seronegative.

The CDR3 spells CASSRPGLAGEQYF. The CDR3 DNA sequence: TGTGCCAGCAGCCGACCGGGACTAGCTGGGGAGCAGTACTTC. The chain links TRBV5-4 to TRBJ2-7; 9 bases map to TRBD2. The CDR3 runs 14 residues. CDR1 is SGHNT and CDR2 is YYREEE in the germline V gene (reference sequence). V lost 4 bases, J lost 7 bases, and 9 bases stayed unmatched.

The rearrangement uses TRBV7-6 and TRBJ1-4; possible D gene TRBD1, 6 bases. CDR1 and CDR2 from the germline V gene are SGHVS and FNYEAQ. The CDR3 length is 17 residues. V was trimmed by 1 base and J by 4 bases, leaving 16 bases between them. CDR3 in DNA: TGTGCCAGCAGCTTAGGCTCAGGGGCCAACTTTAATGAAAAACTGTTTTTT. Translation gives CASSLGSGANFNEKLFF. Complete variable domain (other parts from reference TRBV7-6 and TRBJ1-4): GAGVSQSPRYKVTKRGQDVALRCDPISGHVSLYWYRQALGQGPEFLTYFNYEAQQDKSGLPNDRFSAERPEGSISTLTIQRTEQRDSAMYRCASSLGSGANFNEKLFFGSGTQLSVL.

The chain recombines TRBV7-3 with TRBJ1-2; 8 nucleotides agree with TRBD1. The CDR3 sequence is 14 residues long. The V gene's germline CDR1 is SGHTA and CDR2 FQGTGA. The ends lost 10 bases at V and 5 bases at J; junction bases unmatched: 12. The CDR3 bases are TGTGCCACTGGGACAGGAGCCCTAAGATATGGCTACACCTTC. As protein: CATGTGALRYGYTF.

This chain joins TRBV6-1 and TRBJ2-5; TRBD2 matches at 8 bases. The CDR3 runs 14 residues. The ends lost 6 bases at V and 5 bases at J; junction bases unmatched: 8. Germline-derived CDR1 and CDR2 are MNHNS and SASEGT. This chain's CDR3 is CASSWGGGGETQYF. CDR3 nucleotide sequence: TGTGCCAGCAGCTGGGGGGGCGGGGGGGAGACCCAGTACTTC.

The rearrangement joins TRBV6-5 to TRBJ2-7; D is possibly TRBD1 (5 bases). The CDR3 extends over 13 amino acids. Trimming removed 5 bases at V and 5 bases at J, with 13 bases between. CDR1 and CDR2 (germline): MNHEY, SVGAGI. CDR3 in DNA: TGTGCCAGCAGTACCCAGGGTTCCCACGAGCAGTACTTC. Amino acid sequence: CASSTQGSHEQYF.

The chain combines TRBV10-2 with TRBJ1-6, with 8 bases lining up with TRBD1. This CDR3 contains 15 residues. The J segment lost 9 bases and the V segment lost 3 bases, leaving 7 bases of the junction unmatched. Germline lookup yields CDR1 WSHSY and CDR2 SAAADI. This CDR3 is CASSEDRGVPSPLHF. CDR3 DNA: TGCGCCAGCAGTGAAGACAGGGGTGTCCCTTCACCCCTCCACTTT.

The rearrangement joins TRBV6-5 to TRBJ1-5; no clear D gene. Germline lookup yields CDR1 MNHEY and CDR2 SVGAGI. The CDR3 length is 12 residues. V was pared by 4 bases and J by 9 bases, with 10 bases between. The CDR3 here is CASSSRTGPQHF. The CDR3 region has the DNA TGTGCCAGCAGTTCTAGAACCGGGCCCCAGCATTTT.

The V gene is TRBV4-1, the J gene TRBJ1-1, with 10 bases identical to TRBD1. Germline assignment: CDR1 MGHRA and CDR2 YSYEKL. Germline trimming cut 2 bases from V and 3 bases from J; bases unmatched to any gene: 12. This CDR3 is built from 18 residues. As DNA, the CDR3 is TGCGCCAGCAGCCAACCCAGGGGGACAGGGGCTGGTGACACTGAAGCTTTCTTT. Translation: CASSQPRGTGAGDTEAFF.

The chain couples TRBV6-1 to TRBJ2-7, with 7 nucleotides matching TRBD2. V shed 4 bases and J 2 bases; nucleotides not matched to a gene: 8. The CDR3 totals 15 residues. Germline V gene lookup returns CDR1 MNHNS and CDR2 SASEGT. CDR3 nucleotides: TGTGCCAGCAGTGTGGGCCCCGGGACTACCTACGAGCAGTACTTC. Amino acids: CASSVGPGTTYEQYF.

The genes are TRBV6-5 and TRBJ1-1; TRBD1 aligns across 9 bases. This CDR3 spans 14 amino acids. V gave up 5 bases and J gave up 3 bases; unmatched junction bases: 4. The germline CDR1 and CDR2 sequences are MNHEY and SVGAGI. The CDR3 coding sequence is TGTGCCAGCAGTAAGGGACAGGGCTACACTGAAGCTTTCTTT. The encoded protein is CASSKGQGYTEAFF.

The chain has TRBV7-9 and TRBJ2-3; D is unclear. In germline, CDR1 is SEHNR, CDR2 FQNEAQ (reference sequence). The CDR3 consists of 15 residues. Trimming shortened V by 5 bases and J by 0 bases, and 12 bases separated the two germline ends. In nucleotides, the CDR3 is TGTGCCAGCAGCCCTAGAGAATCTAGCACAGATACGCAGTATTTT. It codes for CASSPRESSTDTQYF.

The chain couples TRBV28 to TRBJ1-5; 7 nucleotides line up with TRBD1. The CDR3 runs to 14 residues. The V gene end was trimmed by 7 bases and the J gene end by 4 bases; junction bases not matched to a gene: 7. Germline CDR1 is MDHEN and CDR2 is SYDVKM. CDR3 in amino acids: CASTPGQFNQPQHF. DNA of the CDR3: TGTGCCAGCACCCCGGGACAGTTTAATCAGCCCCAGCATTTT.

This chain links TRBV11-2 with TRBJ2-7; 7 positions agree with TRBD2. The CDR3 is made up of 16 amino acids. V was clipped by 4 bases and J by 0 bases; unmatched bases: 9. Germline CDR1 and CDR2: SGHAT and FQNNGV. CDR3 nucleotides: TGTGCCAGCAGCTCGGGGGGAGCGGGGAGCTCCTACGAGCAGTACTTC. Its translation is CASSSGGAGSSYEQYF.

The V gene is TRBV5-1, the J gene TRBJ2-5, with 7 bases aligning to TRBD2. The J call is uncertain, as TRBJ2-7 better fits the DNA end. The germline gives CDR1 SGHRS, CDR2 YFSETQ. This CDR3 is 16 amino acids long. The CDR3 protein is CASSDGGTGGGNEQYF. The CDR3 bases are TGCGCCAGCAGCGACGGCGGAACGGGAGGCGGCAACGAGCAGTACTTC.

The gene calls are TRBV11-2 and TRBJ2-5, with 8 bases that match TRBD2. Germline V gene sequence: CDR1 SGHAT, CDR2 FQNNGV. V shed 3 bases and J 2 bases; nucleotides not matched to a gene: 5. The CDR3 spans 15 residues. Written as DNA, the CDR3 is TGTGCCAGCAGCTTTGGTAGCGGGGCTCAAGAGACCCAGTACTTC. Protein sequence: CASSFGSGAQETQYF. The full variable domain, in which reference TRBV11-2 and TRBJ2-5 provide the parts outside the CDR3, is EAGVAQSPRYKIIEKRQSVAFWCNPISGHATLYWYQQILGQGPKLLIQFQNNGVVDDSQLPKDRFSAERLKGVDSTLKIQPAKLEDSAVYLCASSFGSGAQETQYFGPGTRLLVL.

The chain couples TRBV11-2 to TRBJ2-7; D may be TRBD1 (6 bases). V shed 1 base and J shed 4 bases, with 14 bases lying between them. This CDR3 spans 15 amino acids. The germline CDR1 and CDR2 sequences are SGHAT and FQNNGV. The CDR3 nucleotides are TGTGCCAGCAGCTTAGTTCAGGGGATAGGGTACGAGCAGTACTTC. It encodes CASSLVQGIGYEQYF.

The chain couples TRBV7-8 to TRBJ2-7; D might be TRBD1 (5 bases). CDR3 length: 14 amino acids. The germline V and J ends were trimmed by 4 bases and 2 bases, with 12 bases remaining between them. From germline, CDR1 is SGHVS and CDR2 FQNEAQ. The CDR3 spells CASSYGAGTYEQYF. The CDR3 coding sequence is TGTGCCAGCAGCTATGGGGCAGGGACCTACGAGCAGTACTTC.

This clone was seen a few times. The rearrangement links TRBV5-6 to TRBJ2-7; 9 positions agree with TRBD1. Germline CDR1 is SGHDT and CDR2 is YYEEEE. V dropped 4 bases and J dropped 1; count of bases not matched to a gene: 3. CDR3 length equals 14 residues. The CDR3 bases are TGTGCCAGCAGCCGAGGGACAGGGTCCTACGAGCAGTACTTC. This gives the protein CASSRGTGSYEQYF.

The chain couples TRBV4-2 to TRBJ1-4; 7 bases align to TRBD1. CDR1 and CDR2 (germline): LGHNA, YNFKEQ. After removal of 4 bases from V and 4 bases from J, the junction contained 9 bases not matched to a gene. CDR3 length: 16 residues. The CDR3 coding sequence is TGTGCCAGCAGCCTGAAAGGGACAGACTATAATGAAAAACTGTTTTTT. Amino acid sequence: CASSLKGTDYNEKLFF.

The V call is TRBV7-6, the J call TRBJ1-4, with 8 bases lining up with TRBD1. CDR1 and CDR2 (germline): SGHVS, FNYEAQ. The CDR3 has 15 amino acids. After removal of 1 base from V and 7 bases from J, the junction contained 5 bases not matched to a gene. CDR3 protein: CASSLGAGGGEKLFF. The CDR3 DNA is TGTGCCAGCAGCTTAGGAGCAGGGGGCGGTGAAAAACTGTTTTTT.

The chain's CDR3 is CASIRGRQEEAFF. The CDR3 region has the DNA TGTGCCAGCATTAGGGGCCGCCAGGAAGAAGCTTTCTTT. The genes are TRBV6-5 and TRBJ1-1, with a possible D match to TRBD1 (5 bases). Trimming took off 7 bases at V and 8 bases at J, with 17 bases between the two ends. From germline, CDR1 is MNHEY and CDR2 SVGAGI. CDR3 length: 13 amino acids.

The rearrangement joins TRBV11-2 to TRBJ2-5; weak D call: TRBD2 (5 bases). V was pared by 5 bases and J by 7 bases, with 8 bases between. The CDR3 has 11 amino acids. Germline loops: CDR1 SGHAT, CDR2 FQNNGV. The CDR3 region is CASSVAGTQYF. Written as DNA, the CDR3 is TGTGCCAGCAGCGTGGCGGGGACCCAGTACTTC.

This sequence joins TRBV29-1 and TRBJ2-7, with a tentative D call TRBD2 (7 bases). There are 14 residues in the CDR3. CDR1 SQVTM and CDR2 ANQGSEA come from the germline V gene. The V end was cut by 2 bases, the J end by 5 bases, with 16 bases between. The CDR3 sequence is CSVELGGGPDEQYF. The DNA for the CDR3 is TGCAGCGTTGAACTGGGCGGGGGCCCCGACGAGCAGTACTTC.